This TCR beta chain derives from a study of vaccination effects on CD4 cells after COVID-19 (dated by TCRdb to 2022 to 2024). For the study in its entirety: In the ViraFEST assay, PBMC were stimulated with viral peptide pools, and antigen-specific CD4+ T cell clonotypes were then identified by expansion using TCR sequencing. Over 1.5 million PBMC per well were cultured with 10 ug/ml peptides in IMDM containing 5% human AB serum, around 10 IU/ml IL-2 and gentamicin. In both COVID-19 convalescent patients and infection-naive vaccine recipients, the study compared SARS-CoV-2 spike-specific CD4+ TCR repertoires from before mRNA vaccination with those from after it. Post-vaccine samples across the study were collected a median of 72 days after the second dose, with a range of 14 to 241. Cultures from other donors in the study were sequenced using the Oncomine TCR Beta short-read assay on an Illumina iSeq 100. Altogether, around 11 COVID-19 convalescent patients and 4 SARS-CoV-2-naive healthy vaccine recipients made up the full study.

In regard to this clone: No cognate antigen has been identified for it. No quality values exist for individual bases; no much larger clone is one base distant.

Libraries were constructed by the immunoSEQ multiplex PCR assay. DNA from the CD4+ T cells that had been cultured and isolated underwent TCR beta CDR3 sequencing. The authors' pipeline ran thus. Non-productive TCR sequences were discarded, and reads were trimmed to the CDR3 region, with only CDR3s of 7 or more amino acids retained. Antigen-specific clonotypes were identified with the MANAFEST web app by comparing expansion in peptide wells against reference cultures. Positive clones required FDR<0.05 expansion versus reference and all other wells, odds ratio above 5, and frequency above 0.1% in two replicate wells. Clonotypes significantly expanded in SARS-CoV-2 spike wells and in at least one common cold coronavirus spike condition were defined as cross-reactive. Levenshtein distance calculated with the stringdist R package was used to assess CDR3 similarity, and unrooted trees were constructed with ape in R 3.6.1. TCRdb retrieved this table from immuneACCESS and kept in-frame rearrangements only. Not all clones are present; in checked studies, unresolved V genes account for under half, and no reason is known for the remainder. D and trimming come from the DNA, and the V and J calls and clone size come from that table. The sample includes around 46,000 clones, with over 60% observed a single time. The top ten clonotypes cover 9.5% to 10% of the sample.

The paper's findings and limits, for the study overall: The study was limited by a small number of convalescent patients, and early post-infection timepoints were lacking. In healthy vaccine recipients, vaccine-induced clones were almost all SARS-CoV-2 mono-reactive, with only 1 of 255 being cross-reactive with common cold coronaviruses. Clones induced by infection and clones induced by vaccination both contracted markedly at late timepoints after vaccination, which fits with T cell responses waning over time.

The cysteine opens and the phenylalanine closes a CDR3 of 13 amino acids. Just the 39-base CDR3 DNA is kept, in frame starting at base 1. The germline V gene (reference sequence) gives CDR1 as LGHDT and CDR2 as YNNKEL. After removal of 3 bases from V and 4 bases from J, the junction retains 2 bases not matched to a gene. After approximately eleven days of culture, CD4+ T cells were isolated with the EasySep CD4+ T cell isolation kit. Participants received two doses of either the BNT162b2 or the mRNA-1273 mRNA SARS-CoV-2 vaccine. Negative nucleocapsid antibody results before and after vaccination confirmed that the healthy vaccine recipients had no prior SARS-CoV-2 infection. On days 3 and 7, half of the culture medium was replaced with fresh IL-2-containing medium. Each peptide stimulation condition was cultured in triplicate wells unless otherwise noted. PBMC were separated from whole blood using Ficoll-Paque Plus gradient centrifugation and were then either cryopreserved at -140C or used fresh. The QIAamp micro DNA kit was used to extract genomic DNA from the cultured CD4+ T cells.

The sequence links TRBV3-1 (or the pseudogene TRBV3-2) to TRBJ2-7; a stretch of 8 junction bases matches TRBD2. This TCR was sampled from a human donor who received a COVID-19 vaccine. Sample: CD4+ T cells from PBMCs cultured without peptide, taken after COVID-19 vaccination. The bases are TGTGCCAGCAGCCACTTAGCGGGATACGAGCAGTACTTC. Translated, it reads CASSHLAGYEQYF.